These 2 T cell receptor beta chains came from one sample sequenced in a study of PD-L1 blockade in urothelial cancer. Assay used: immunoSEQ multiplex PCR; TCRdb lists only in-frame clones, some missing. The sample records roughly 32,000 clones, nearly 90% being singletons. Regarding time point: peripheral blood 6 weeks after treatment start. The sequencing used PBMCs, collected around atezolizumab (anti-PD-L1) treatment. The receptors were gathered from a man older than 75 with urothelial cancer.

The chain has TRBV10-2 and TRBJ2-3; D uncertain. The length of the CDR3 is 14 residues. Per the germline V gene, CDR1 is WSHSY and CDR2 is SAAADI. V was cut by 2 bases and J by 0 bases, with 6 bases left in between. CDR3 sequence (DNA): TGCGCCAGCAGTGAGGAGTGGAGCACAGATACGCAGTATTTT. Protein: CASSEEWSTDTQYF.

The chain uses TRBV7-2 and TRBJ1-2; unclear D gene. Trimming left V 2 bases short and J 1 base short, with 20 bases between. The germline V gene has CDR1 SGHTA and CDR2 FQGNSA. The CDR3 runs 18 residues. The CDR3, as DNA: TGTGCCAGCAGCTTATCCGGGGTCGGATCAAAGGGTAACTATGGCTACACCTTC. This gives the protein CASSLSGVGSKGNYGYTF.